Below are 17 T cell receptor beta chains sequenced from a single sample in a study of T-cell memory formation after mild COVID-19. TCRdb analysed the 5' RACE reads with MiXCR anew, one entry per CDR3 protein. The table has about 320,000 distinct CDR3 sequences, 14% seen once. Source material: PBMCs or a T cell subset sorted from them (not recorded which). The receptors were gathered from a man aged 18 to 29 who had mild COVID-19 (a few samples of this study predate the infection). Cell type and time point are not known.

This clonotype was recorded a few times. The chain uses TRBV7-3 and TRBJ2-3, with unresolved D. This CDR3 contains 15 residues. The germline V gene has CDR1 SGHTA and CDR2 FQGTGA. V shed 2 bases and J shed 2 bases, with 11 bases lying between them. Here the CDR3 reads CASSLWGTHTDTQYF. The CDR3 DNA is TGTGCCAGCAGCTTATGGGGTACTCACACAGATACGCAGTATTTT.

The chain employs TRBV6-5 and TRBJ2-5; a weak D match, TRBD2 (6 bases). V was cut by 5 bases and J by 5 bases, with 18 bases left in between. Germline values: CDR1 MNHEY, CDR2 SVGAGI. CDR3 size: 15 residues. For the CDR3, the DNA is TGTGCCAGCAGTCGCCCGACTAGTTTGGGGGAGACCCAGTACTTC. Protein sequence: CASSRPTSLGETQYF.

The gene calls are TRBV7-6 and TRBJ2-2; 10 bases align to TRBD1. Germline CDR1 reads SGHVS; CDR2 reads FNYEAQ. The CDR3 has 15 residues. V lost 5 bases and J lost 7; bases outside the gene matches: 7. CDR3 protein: CASSPGTGASGELFF. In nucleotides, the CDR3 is TGTGCCAGCAGCCCGGGGACAGGGGCAAGCGGGGAGCTGTTTTTT.

In DNA, the CDR3 is TGCAGTGCTAGAGAACATAGCTCTGGAAACACCATATATTTT. Its protein product is CSAREHSSGNTIYF. The V call is TRBV20-1, the J call TRBJ1-3; no clear D. Trimming removed 0 bases at V and 0 bases at J, with 6 bases between. Germline CDR1 reads DFQATT; CDR2 reads SNEGSKA (reference sequence). This CDR3 comprises 14 residues.

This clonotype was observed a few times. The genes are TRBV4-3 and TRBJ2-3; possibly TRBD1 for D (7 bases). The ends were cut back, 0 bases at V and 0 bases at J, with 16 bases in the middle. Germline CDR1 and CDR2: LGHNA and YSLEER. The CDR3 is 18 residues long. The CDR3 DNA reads TGCGCCAGCAGCCAAGATGCCGGGGCAGGGGGGAGCACAGATACGCAGTATTTT. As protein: CASSQDAGAGGSTDTQYF.

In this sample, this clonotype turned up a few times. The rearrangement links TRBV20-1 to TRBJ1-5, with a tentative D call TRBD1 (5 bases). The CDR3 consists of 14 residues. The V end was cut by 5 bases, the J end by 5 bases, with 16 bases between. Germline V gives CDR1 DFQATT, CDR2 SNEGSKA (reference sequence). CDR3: CSAPHQRGDQPQHF. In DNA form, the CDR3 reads TGCAGTGCTCCACATCAACGGGGGGATCAGCCCCAGCATTTT.

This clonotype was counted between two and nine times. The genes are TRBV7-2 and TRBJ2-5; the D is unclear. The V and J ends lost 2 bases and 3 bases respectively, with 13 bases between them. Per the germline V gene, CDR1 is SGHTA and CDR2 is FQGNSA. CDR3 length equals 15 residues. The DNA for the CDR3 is TGTGCCAGCAGCTTAAAGACCAGGTGGGAAGAGACCCAGTACTTC. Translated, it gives CASSLKTRWEETQYF.

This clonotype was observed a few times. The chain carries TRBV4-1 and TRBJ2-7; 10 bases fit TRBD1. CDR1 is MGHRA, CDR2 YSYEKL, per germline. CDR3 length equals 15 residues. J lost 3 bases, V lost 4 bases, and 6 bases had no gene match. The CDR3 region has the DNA TGCGCCAGCAGCCCGGACCGGACAGGGGGCTACGAGCAGTACGTC. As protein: CASSPDRTGGYEQYV.

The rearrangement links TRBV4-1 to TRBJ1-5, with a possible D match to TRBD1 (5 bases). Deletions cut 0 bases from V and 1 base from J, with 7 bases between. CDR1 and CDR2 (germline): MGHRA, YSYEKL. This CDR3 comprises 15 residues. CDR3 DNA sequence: TGCGCCAGCAGCCAAGAGGGGGGGAGCAATCAGCCCCAGCATTTT. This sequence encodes CASSQEGGSNQPQHF.

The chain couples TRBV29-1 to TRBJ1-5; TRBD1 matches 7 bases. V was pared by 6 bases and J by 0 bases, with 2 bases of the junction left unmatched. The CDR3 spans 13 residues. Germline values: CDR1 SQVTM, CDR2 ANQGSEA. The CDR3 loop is CSVRTGSNQPQHF. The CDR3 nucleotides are TGCAGCGTCCGGACAGGTAGCAATCAGCCCCAGCATTTT. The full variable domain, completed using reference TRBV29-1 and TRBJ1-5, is SAVISQKPSRDICQRGTSLTIQCQVDSQVTMMFWYRQQPGQSLTLIATANQGSEATYESGFVIDKFPISRPNLTFSTLTVSNMSPEDSSIYLCSVRTGSNQPQHFGDGTRLSIL.

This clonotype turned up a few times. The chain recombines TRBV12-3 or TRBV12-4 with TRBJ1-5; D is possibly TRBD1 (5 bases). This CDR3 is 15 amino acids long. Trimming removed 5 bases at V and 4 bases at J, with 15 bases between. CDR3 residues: CASSEVGASNQPQHF. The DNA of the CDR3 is TGTGCCAGCAGTGAGGTAGGGGCTAGTAATCAGCCCCAGCATTTT.

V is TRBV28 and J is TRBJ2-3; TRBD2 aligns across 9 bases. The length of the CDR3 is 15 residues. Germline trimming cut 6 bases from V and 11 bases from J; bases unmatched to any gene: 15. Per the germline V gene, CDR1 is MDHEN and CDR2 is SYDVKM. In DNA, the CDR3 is TGTGCCAGCAGCGATGGACTAGCGAGCACTACAGGGCAGTATTTT. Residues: CASSDGLASTTGQYF.

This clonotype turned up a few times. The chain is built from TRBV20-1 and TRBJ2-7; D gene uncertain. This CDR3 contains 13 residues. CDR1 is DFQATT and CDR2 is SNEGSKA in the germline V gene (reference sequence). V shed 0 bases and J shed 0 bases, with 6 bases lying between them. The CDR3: CSAREANSYEQYF. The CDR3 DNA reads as TGCAGTGCTAGAGAGGCCAACTCCTACGAGCAGTACTTC.

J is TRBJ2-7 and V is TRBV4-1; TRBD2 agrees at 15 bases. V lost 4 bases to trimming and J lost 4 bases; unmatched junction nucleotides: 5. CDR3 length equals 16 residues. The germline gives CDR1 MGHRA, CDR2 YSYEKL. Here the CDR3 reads CASSPGTSGGIYEQYF. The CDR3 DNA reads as TGCGCCAGCAGCCCCGGGACTAGCGGGGGGATTTACGAGCAGTACTTC.

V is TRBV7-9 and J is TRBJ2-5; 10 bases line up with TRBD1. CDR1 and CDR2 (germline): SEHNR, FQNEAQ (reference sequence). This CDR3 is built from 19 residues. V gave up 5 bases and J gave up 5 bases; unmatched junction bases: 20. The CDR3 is CASSTRGQGVDFVMETQYF. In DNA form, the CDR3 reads TGTGCCAGCAGCACAAGAGGACAGGGGGTCGATTTCGTGATGGAGACCCAGTACTTC.

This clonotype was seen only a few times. CDR3 in DNA: TGTGCCAGCAGATCCACGGGAACCGGGAACACTGAAGCTTTCTTT. It yields the protein CASRSTGTGNTEAFF. This chain joins TRBV6-5 and TRBJ1-1; D is undetermined. The CDR3 is 15 amino acids. The V end was cut by 6 bases, the J end by 1 base, with 15 bases between. Germline CDR1 and CDR2: MNHEY and SVGAGI.

CDR3 nucleotides: TGCGCCAGCCAACCTCCGACAGGGAGGACCAAAGAGACCCAGTACTTC. It codes for CASQPPTGRTKETQYF. The chain combines TRBV5-1 with TRBJ2-5; perhaps TRBD1 as D (7 bases). Germline values: CDR1 SGHRS, CDR2 YFSETQ. V was pared by 7 bases and J by 3 bases, with 22 bases between. This CDR3 has 16 amino acids.